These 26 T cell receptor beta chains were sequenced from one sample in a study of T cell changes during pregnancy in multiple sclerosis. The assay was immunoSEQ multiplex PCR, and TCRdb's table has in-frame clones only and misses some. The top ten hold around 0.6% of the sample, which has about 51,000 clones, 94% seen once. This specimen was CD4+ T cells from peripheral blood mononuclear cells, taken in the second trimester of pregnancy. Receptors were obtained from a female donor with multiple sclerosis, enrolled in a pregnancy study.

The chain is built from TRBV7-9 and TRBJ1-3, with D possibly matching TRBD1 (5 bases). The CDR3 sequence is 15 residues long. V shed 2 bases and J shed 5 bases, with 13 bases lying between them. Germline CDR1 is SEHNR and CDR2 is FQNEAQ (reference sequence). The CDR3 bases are TGTGCCAGCAGCTTATACCTACAGGCGCGAAACACCATATATTTT. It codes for CASSLYLQARNTIYF.

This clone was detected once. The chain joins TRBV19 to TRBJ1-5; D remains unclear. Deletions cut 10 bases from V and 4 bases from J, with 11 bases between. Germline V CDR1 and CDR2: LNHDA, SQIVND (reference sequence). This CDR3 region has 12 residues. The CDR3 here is CATSQANQPQHF. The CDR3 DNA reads TGTGCCACCTCTCAGGCGAATCAGCCCCAGCATTTT.

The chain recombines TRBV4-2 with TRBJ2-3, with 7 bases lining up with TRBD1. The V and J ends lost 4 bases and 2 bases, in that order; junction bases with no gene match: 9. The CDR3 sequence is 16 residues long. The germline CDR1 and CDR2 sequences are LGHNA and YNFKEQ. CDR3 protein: CASSPQTGRSTDTQYF. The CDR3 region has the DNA TGTGCCAGCAGCCCCCAGACAGGGAGATCCACAGATACGCAGTATTTT.

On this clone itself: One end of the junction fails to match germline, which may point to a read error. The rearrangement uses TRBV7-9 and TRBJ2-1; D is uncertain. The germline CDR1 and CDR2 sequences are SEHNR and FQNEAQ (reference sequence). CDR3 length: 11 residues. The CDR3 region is CASSSFNEQFF. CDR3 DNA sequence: TGTGCCAGCAGCTCCTTCAATGAGCAGTTCTTC.

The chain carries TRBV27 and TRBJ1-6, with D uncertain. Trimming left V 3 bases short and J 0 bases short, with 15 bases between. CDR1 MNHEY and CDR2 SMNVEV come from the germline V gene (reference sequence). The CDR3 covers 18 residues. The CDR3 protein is CASSFSGGGSSYNSPLHF. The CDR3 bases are TGTGCCAGCAGTTTTAGTGGAGGAGGTAGCTCCTATAATTCACCCCTCCACTTT.

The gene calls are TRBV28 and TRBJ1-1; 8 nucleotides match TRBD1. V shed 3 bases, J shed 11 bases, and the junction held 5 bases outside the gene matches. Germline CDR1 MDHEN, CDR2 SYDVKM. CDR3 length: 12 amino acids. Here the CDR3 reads CASSFEDRVAFF. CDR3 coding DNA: TGTGCCAGCAGTTTCGAGGACAGGGTCGCTTTCTTT.

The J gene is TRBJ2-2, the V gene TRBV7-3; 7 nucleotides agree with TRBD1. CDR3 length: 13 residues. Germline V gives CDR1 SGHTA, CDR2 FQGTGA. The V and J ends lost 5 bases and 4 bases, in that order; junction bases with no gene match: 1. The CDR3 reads CASSRDSTGELFF. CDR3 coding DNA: TGTGCCAGCAGCCGGGACAGCACCGGGGAGCTGTTTTTT.

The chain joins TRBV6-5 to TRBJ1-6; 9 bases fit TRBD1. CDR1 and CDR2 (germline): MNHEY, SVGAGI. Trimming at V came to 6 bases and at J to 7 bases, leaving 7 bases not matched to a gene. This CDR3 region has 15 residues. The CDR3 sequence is CASRPRDRVNSPLHF. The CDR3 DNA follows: TGTGCCAGCAGACCCCGGGACAGGGTCAATTCACCCCTCCACTTT.

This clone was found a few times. Here the CDR3 reads CATAAGNTEAFF. DNA of the CDR3: TGTGCCACCGCCGCAGGGAACACTGAAGCTTTCTTT. V and J are TRBV6-1 and TRBJ1-1; D gene unclear. The CDR3 is made up of 12 amino acids. Germline CDR1 MNHNS, CDR2 SASEGT. The V end lost 10 bases, the J end lost 1 base, and 10 bases lay between the germline ends.

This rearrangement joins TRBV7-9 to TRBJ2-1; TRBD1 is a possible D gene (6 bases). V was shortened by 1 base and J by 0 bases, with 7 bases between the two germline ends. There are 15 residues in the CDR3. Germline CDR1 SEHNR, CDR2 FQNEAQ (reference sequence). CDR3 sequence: CASSLGGLSYNEQFF. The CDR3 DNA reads TGTGCCAGCAGCTTAGGGGGGCTCTCCTACAATGAGCAGTTCTTC.

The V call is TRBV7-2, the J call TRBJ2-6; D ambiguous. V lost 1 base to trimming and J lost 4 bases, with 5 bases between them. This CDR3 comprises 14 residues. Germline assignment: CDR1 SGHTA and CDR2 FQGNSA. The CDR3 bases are TGTGCCAGCAGCTTAGGGAGCGGGGCCAACGTCCTGACTTTC. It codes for CASSLGSGANVLTF.

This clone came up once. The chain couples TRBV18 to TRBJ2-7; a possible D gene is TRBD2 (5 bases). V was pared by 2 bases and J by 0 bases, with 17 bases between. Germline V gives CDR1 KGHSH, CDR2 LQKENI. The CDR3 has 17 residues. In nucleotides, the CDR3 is TGTGCCAGCTCACCAGAGGGTTGGCAGGCCCCCTCCTACGAGCAGTACTTC. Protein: CASSPEGWQAPSYEQYF.

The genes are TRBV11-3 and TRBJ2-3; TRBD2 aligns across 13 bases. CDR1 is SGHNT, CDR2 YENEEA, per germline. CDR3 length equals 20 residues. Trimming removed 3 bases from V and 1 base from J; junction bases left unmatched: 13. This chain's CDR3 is CASSFRIGLAGDGGTDTQYF. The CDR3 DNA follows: TGTGCCAGCAGCTTTAGAATCGGACTAGCGGGGGATGGCGGCACAGATACGCAGTATTTT.

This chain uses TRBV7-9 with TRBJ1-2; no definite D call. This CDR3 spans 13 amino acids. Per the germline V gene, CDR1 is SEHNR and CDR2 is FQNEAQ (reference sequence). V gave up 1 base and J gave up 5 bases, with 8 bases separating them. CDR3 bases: TGTGCCAGCAGCTTAGGGGCGCGATATGGCTACACCTTC. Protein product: CASSLGARYGYTF.

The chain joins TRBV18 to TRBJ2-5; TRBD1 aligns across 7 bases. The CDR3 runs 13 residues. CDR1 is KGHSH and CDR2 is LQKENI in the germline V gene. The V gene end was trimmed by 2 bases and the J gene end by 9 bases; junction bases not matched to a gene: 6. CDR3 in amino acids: CASSPGSDRAQYF. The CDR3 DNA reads TGTGCCAGCTCACCAGGCAGTGACAGGGCCCAGTACTTC. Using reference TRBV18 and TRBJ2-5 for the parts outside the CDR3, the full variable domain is NAGVMQNPRHLVRRRGQEARLRCSPMKGHSHVYWYRQLPEEGLKFMVYLQKENIIDESGMPKERFSAEFPKEGPSILRIQQVVRGDSAAYFCASSPGSDRAQYFGPGTRLLVL.

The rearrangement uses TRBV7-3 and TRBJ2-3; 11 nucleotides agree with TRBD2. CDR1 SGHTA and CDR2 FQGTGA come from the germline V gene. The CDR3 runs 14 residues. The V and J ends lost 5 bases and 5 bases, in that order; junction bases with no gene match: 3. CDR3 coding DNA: TGTGCCAGCAGCCTCGGGACTAGCGGAGATACGCAGTATTTT. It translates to CASSLGTSGDTQYF.

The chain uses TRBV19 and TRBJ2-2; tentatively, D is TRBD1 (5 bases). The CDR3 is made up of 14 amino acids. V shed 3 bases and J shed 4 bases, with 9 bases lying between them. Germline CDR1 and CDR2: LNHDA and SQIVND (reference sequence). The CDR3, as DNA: TGTGCCAGTAGTATCAGGGTTGGCACCGGGGAGCTGTTTTTT. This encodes CASSIRVGTGELFF. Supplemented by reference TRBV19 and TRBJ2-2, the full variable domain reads DGGITQSPKYLFRKEGQNVTLSCEQNLNHDAMYWYRQDPGQGLRLIYYSQIVNDFQKGDIAEGYSVSREKKESFPLTVTSAQKNPTAFYLCASSIRVGTGELFFGEGSRLTVL.

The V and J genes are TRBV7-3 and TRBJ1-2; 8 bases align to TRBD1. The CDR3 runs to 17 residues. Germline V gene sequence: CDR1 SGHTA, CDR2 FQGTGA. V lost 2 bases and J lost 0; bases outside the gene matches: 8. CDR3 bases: TGTGCCAGCAGCTTAGGGCTCGGACAGGGAACTAACTATGGCTACACCTTC. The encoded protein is CASSLGLGQGTNYGYTF.

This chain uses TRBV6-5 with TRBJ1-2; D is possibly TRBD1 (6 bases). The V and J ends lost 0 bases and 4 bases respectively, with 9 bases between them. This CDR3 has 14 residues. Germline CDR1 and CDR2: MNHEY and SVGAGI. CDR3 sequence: CASSYSGTLYGYTF. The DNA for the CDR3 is TGTGCCAGCAGTTACTCTGGGACACTCTATGGCTACACCTTC.

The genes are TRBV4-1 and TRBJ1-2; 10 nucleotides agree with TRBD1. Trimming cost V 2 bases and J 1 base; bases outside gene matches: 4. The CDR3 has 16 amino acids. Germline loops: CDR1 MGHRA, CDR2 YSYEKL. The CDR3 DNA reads TGCGCCAGCAGCCAATATGGACAGGGGGGTAACTATGGCTACACCTTC. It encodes CASSQYGQGGNYGYTF.

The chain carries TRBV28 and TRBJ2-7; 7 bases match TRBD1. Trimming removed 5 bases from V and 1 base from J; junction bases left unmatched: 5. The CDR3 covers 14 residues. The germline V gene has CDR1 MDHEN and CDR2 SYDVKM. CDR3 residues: CASSPQGVSYEQYF. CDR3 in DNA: TGTGCCAGCAGTCCCCAGGGGGTATCCTACGAGCAGTACTTC.

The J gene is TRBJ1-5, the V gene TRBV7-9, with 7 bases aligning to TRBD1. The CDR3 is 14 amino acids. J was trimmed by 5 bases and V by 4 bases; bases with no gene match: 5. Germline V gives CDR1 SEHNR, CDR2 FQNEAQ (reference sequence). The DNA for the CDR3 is TGTGCCAGCAGCTCCCGACAGGGCGATCAGCCCCAGCATTTT. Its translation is CASSSRQGDQPQHF.

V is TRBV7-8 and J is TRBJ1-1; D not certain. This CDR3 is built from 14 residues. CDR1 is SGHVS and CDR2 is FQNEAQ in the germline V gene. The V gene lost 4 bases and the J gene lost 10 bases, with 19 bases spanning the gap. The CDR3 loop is CASSSRTPVRGAFF. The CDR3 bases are TGTGCCAGCAGCTCGAGGACGCCCGTCCGGGGAGCTTTCTTT.

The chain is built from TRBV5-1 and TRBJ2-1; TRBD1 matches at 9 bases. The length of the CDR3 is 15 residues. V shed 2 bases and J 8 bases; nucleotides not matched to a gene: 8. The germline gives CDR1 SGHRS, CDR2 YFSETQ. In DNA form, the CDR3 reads TGCGCCAGCAGCTTACAACAGGGGGCTTCAGATGAGCAGTTCTTC. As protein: CASSLQQGASDEQFF.

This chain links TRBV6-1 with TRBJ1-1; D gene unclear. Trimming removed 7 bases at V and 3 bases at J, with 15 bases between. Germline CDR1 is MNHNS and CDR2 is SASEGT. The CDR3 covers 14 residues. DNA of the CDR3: TGTGCCAGCACTTTTCAGGTCACAGACACTGAAGCTTTCTTT. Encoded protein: CASTFQVTDTEAFF.

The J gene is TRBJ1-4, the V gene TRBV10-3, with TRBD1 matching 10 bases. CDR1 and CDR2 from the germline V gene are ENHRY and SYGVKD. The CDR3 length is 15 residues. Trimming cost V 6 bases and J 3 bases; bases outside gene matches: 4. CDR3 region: CAIRGGQGPNEKLFF. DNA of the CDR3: TGTGCCATCAGAGGGGGACAGGGGCCTAATGAAAAACTGTTTTTT.